These T cell receptor beta chains were read from a single sample in a study of long-term antiretroviral therapy in people with HIV. Produced via immunoSEQ multiplex PCR; TCRdb's table is partial and in-frame only. The table includes several thousand clones, 70% to 85% detected once. The sequencing here drew on unsorted PBMCs, taken 1.1 years after starting antiretroviral therapy. These receptors all come from a man aged 35 to 55 with HIV. The CDR3 runs from the conserved cysteine through the conserved F or W. Fields, in order: clone size, CDR3 length, D gene, J gene, V gene, CDR3 DNA, CDR3 protein. A D gene is named only where the DNA matches it firmly. Clone size is stated in some rows and not others, as once, few, many or a class when expanded.

abundance: few
len: 17
d_gene: -
j_gene: TRBJ2-7
v_gene: TRBV4-1
CDR3nt: TGCGCCAGCAGCCAAGTTTTCGGGACTGGGGAATCTACGCAGCAGTACTTC
CDR3aa: CASSQVFGTGESTQQYF

abundance: -
len: 16
d_gene: -
j_gene: TRBJ2-7
v_gene: TRBV27
CDR3nt: TGTGCCAGCAGCTCCTACGTGGCGGACAGCTCCTACGAGCAGTACTTC
CDR3aa: CASSSYVADSSYEQYF

abundance: -
len: 14
d_gene: -
j_gene: TRBJ1-4
v_gene: TRBV4-1
CDR3nt: TGCGCCAGCAGGCCCACAAATCTGGATGAAAAACTGTTTTTT
CDR3aa: CASRPTNLDEKLFF

abundance: -
len: 16
d_gene: TRBD1
j_gene: TRBJ2-2
v_gene: TRBV18
CDR3nt: TGTGCCAGCTCACCGGCCGGGACAGGGGGAACCGGGGAGCTGTTTTTT
CDR3aa: CASSPAGTGGTGELFF

abundance: once
len: 13
d_gene: -
j_gene: TRBJ2-5
v_gene: TRBV7-9
CDR3nt: TGTGCCAGCAGCCGGGACCTTCCGGGGGAGCAGTACTTC
CDR3aa: CASSRDLPGEQYF

abundance: once
len: 15
d_gene: -
j_gene: TRBJ2-5
v_gene: TRBV19
CDR3nt: TGTGCCAGTAGTATTACAGTGGGGTCAGCAGAGACCCAGTACTTC
CDR3aa: CASSITVGSAETQYF

abundance: -
len: 14
d_gene: -
j_gene: TRBJ2-7
v_gene: TRBV28
CDR3nt: TGTGCCAGCAGCTCTGGGGGGACACTCTACGAGCAGTACTTC
CDR3aa: CASSSGGTLYEQYF

abundance: -
len: 14
d_gene: TRBD1
j_gene: TRBJ2-7
v_gene: TRBV11-1
CDR3nt: TGTGCCAGCAGTGACCGGGACAGAACCTACGAGCAGTACTTC
CDR3aa: CASSDRDRTYEQYF

abundance: -
len: 15
d_gene: -
j_gene: TRBJ1-2
v_gene: TRBV5-4
CDR3nt: TGCGCCAGCAGCCAAGAATATCCGGATTCCTATGGCTACACCTTC
CDR3aa: CASSQEYPDSYGYTF

abundance: -
len: 14
d_gene: -
j_gene: TRBJ1-5
v_gene: TRBV2
CDR3nt: TGTGCCAGCAAGAGTGGACAGATAAATCAGCCCCAGCATTTT
CDR3aa: CASKSGQINQPQHF

abundance: -
len: 14
d_gene: -
j_gene: TRBJ1-5
v_gene: TRBV13
CDR3nt: TGTGCCAGCAGCTTAGGCGGGGGCAATCAGCCCCAGCATTTT
CDR3aa: CASSLGGGNQPQHF

abundance: -
len: 18
d_gene: TRBD2
j_gene: TRBJ2-5
v_gene: TRBV4-1
CDR3nt: TGCGCCAGCAGCCAAGATGGCAACGGGGGGGGCGGTAGAGAGACCCAGTACTTC
CDR3aa: CASSQDGNGGGGRETQYF

abundance: -
len: 16
d_gene: -
j_gene: TRBJ1-1
v_gene: TRBV11-2
CDR3nt: TGTGCCAGCAGCCCAGGGGTCGGGGCGGGAGGCACTGAAGCTTTCTTT
CDR3aa: CASSPGVGAGGTEAFF

abundance: -
len: 14
d_gene: -
j_gene: TRBJ1-1
v_gene: TRBV7-2
CDR3nt: TGTGCCAGCAGCTTATTGACGGTGAACACTGAAGCTTTCTTT
CDR3aa: CASSLLTVNTEAFF

abundance: -
len: 15
d_gene: -
j_gene: TRBJ2-7
v_gene: TRBV18
CDR3nt: TGTGCCAGCTCTCAATCCCAGGGACGGCCAACAGGGCAGTACTTC
CDR3aa: CASSQSQGRPTGQYF

abundance: -
len: 13
d_gene: -
j_gene: TRBJ1-2
v_gene: TRBV10-3
CDR3nt: TGTGCCAGCAGCGCCCCAGGGGCGTATGGCTACACCTTC
CDR3aa: CASSAPGAYGYTF

abundance: -
len: 15
d_gene: TRBD2
j_gene: TRBJ2-3
v_gene: TRBV7-3
CDR3nt: TGTGCCAGCAGCCTAGCGGGGGGTAGCACAGATACGCAGTATTTT
CDR3aa: CASSLAGGSTDTQYF

abundance: -
len: 13
d_gene: -
j_gene: TRBJ1-1
v_gene: TRBV6-5
CDR3nt: TGTGCCAGCAGTTACTCGGGGTACACTGAAGCTTTCTTT
CDR3aa: CASSYSGYTEAFF

abundance: few
len: 14
d_gene: -
j_gene: TRBJ2-7
v_gene: TRBV18
CDR3nt: TGTGCCAGCTCACCAAGCGACAGCTCCTACGAGCAGTACTTC
CDR3aa: CASSPSDSSYEQYF

abundance: -
len: 16
d_gene: TRBD1
j_gene: TRBJ1-1
v_gene: TRBV5-4
CDR3nt: TGTGCCAGCAGCTCCGGACAGGGAAGAACGAACACTGAAGCTTTCTTT
CDR3aa: CASSSGQGRTNTEAFF

abundance: -
len: 15
d_gene: -
j_gene: TRBJ1-2
v_gene: TRBV19
CDR3nt: TGTGCCAGTAGTATACAGGGAAGTGGGGACTATGGCTACACCTTC
CDR3aa: CASSIQGSGDYGYTF

abundance: -
len: 15
d_gene: TRBD2
j_gene: TRBJ2-3
v_gene: TRBV7-2
CDR3nt: TGTGCCAGCGGGAGGGCGGGGGGCTTAGCAGATACGCAGTATTTT
CDR3aa: CASGRAGGLADTQYF

abundance: -
len: 15
d_gene: -
j_gene: TRBJ2-1
v_gene: TRBV6-4
CDR3nt: TGTGCCAGCAGTGTGGTGGGGAGCTCCTACAATGAGCAGTTCTTC
CDR3aa: CASSVVGSSYNEQFF

abundance: -
len: 16
d_gene: -
j_gene: TRBJ2-5
v_gene: TRBV7-8
CDR3nt: TGTGCCAGCAGCTTAGGGGGACCCCGGTACCAAGAGACCCAGTACTTC
CDR3aa: CASSLGGPRYQETQYF

abundance: -
len: 15
d_gene: TRBD2
j_gene: TRBJ2-2
v_gene: TRBV10-3
CDR3nt: TGTGCCATCAGTGAGTCTGGCGGGGGAACCGGGGAGCTGTTTTTT
CDR3aa: CAISESGGGTGELFF

abundance: -
len: 19
d_gene: -
j_gene: TRBJ2-3
v_gene: TRBV21-1
CDR3nt: TGTGCCAGCAGCAAAGTGGAAAGATGGGAGGACAGGGACACAGATACGCAGTATTTT
CDR3aa: CASSKVERWEDRDTDTQYF

abundance: -
len: 15
d_gene: -
j_gene: TRBJ1-3
v_gene: TRBV11-2
CDR3nt: TGTGCCAGCAGCTTACTCCTCGGATCTGGAAACACCATATATTTT
CDR3aa: CASSLLLGSGNTIYF

abundance: once
len: 13
d_gene: -
j_gene: TRBJ1-6
v_gene: TRBV6-5
CDR3nt: TGTGCCAGCAGACCCGGACCTAATTCACCCCTCCACTTT
CDR3aa: CASRPGPNSPLHF

abundance: -
len: 14
d_gene: -
j_gene: TRBJ2-2
v_gene: TRBV5-4
CDR3nt: TGTGCCAGCAGCCGACGGACGAACACCGGGGAGCTGTTTTTT
CDR3aa: CASSRRTNTGELFF

abundance: -
len: 15
d_gene: TRBD1
j_gene: TRBJ2-6
v_gene: TRBV6-1
CDR3nt: TGTGCCAGCAGGGACGACAGGGCTGGGGCCAACGTCCTGACTTTC
CDR3aa: CASRDDRAGANVLTF

abundance: few
len: 13
d_gene: TRBD1
j_gene: TRBJ1-1
v_gene: TRBV18
CDR3nt: TGTGCCAGCTCACTGACAGGGAGAACTGAAGCTTTCTTT
CDR3aa: CASSLTGRTEAFF

abundance: -
len: 11
d_gene: -
j_gene: TRBJ1-5
v_gene: TRBV6-5
CDR3nt: TGTGCCAGCGGGGACTCTGAGCCCCAGCATTTT
CDR3aa: CASGDSEPQHF

abundance: -
len: 13
d_gene: -
j_gene: TRBJ1-2
v_gene: TRBV6-1
CDR3nt: TGTGCCAGCAGGGGGCAGAGGGGTTATGGCTACACCTTC
CDR3aa: CASRGQRGYGYTF

abundance: -
len: 15
d_gene: -
j_gene: TRBJ1-1
v_gene: TRBV5-1
CDR3nt: TGCGCCAGCAAAGAAAACCGGGACAAGAACACTGAAGCTTTCTTT
CDR3aa: CASKENRDKNTEAFF

abundance: -
len: 14
d_gene: TRBD1
j_gene: TRBJ1-5
v_gene: TRBV19
CDR3nt: TGTGCCAGTAGTCGGACAGGGGATCGGCAGCCCCAGCATTTT
CDR3aa: CASSRTGDRQPQHF

abundance: few
len: 15
d_gene: -
j_gene: TRBJ1-1
v_gene: TRBV19
CDR3nt: TGTGCCAGTAGTATAGTAACCCAGGTGAACACTGAAGCTTTCTTT
CDR3aa: CASSIVTQVNTEAFF

abundance: few
len: 15
d_gene: -
j_gene: TRBJ1-1
v_gene: TRBV9
CDR3nt: TGTGCCAGCAGCGTAGGGGGCGGATTTGGCCCTGAAGCTTTCTTT
CDR3aa: CASSVGGGFGPEAFF

abundance: -
len: 14
d_gene: -
j_gene: TRBJ1-2
v_gene: TRBV4-1
CDR3nt: TGCGCCAGCAGCCAAGGTGCAGGGCCGGATGGCTACACCTTC
CDR3aa: CASSQGAGPDGYTF

abundance: -
len: 14
d_gene: -
j_gene: TRBJ2-3
v_gene: TRBV7-3
CDR3nt: TGTGCCAGCAGCTTATGGGCTAGCACAGATACGCAGTATTTT
CDR3aa: CASSLWASTDTQYF

abundance: -
len: 13
d_gene: -
j_gene: TRBJ1-2
v_gene: TRBV19
CDR3nt: TGTGCCAGTGGTATAGTGCCAGGGGATGGCTACACCTTC
CDR3aa: CASGIVPGDGYTF

abundance: -
len: 15
d_gene: TRBD2
j_gene: TRBJ2-7
v_gene: TRBV13
CDR3nt: TGTGCCAGCAGCCCGGAGGGGCTAGCGGGGTACGAGCAGTACTTC
CDR3aa: CASSPEGLAGYEQYF

abundance: -
len: 16
d_gene: -
j_gene: TRBJ2-1
v_gene: TRBV27
CDR3nt: TGTGCCAGCAGCCTAGGGGGACGACCTCCTATAGATGAGCAGTTCTTC
CDR3aa: CASSLGGRPPIDEQFF

abundance: -
len: 15
d_gene: TRBD1
j_gene: TRBJ1-2
v_gene: TRBV4-1
CDR3nt: TGCGCCAGCAGCCCGGGACAGGGGGCCAACTATGGCTACACCTTC
CDR3aa: CASSPGQGANYGYTF

abundance: -
len: 15
d_gene: -
j_gene: TRBJ2-1
v_gene: TRBV27
CDR3nt: TGTGCCAGCAGTTTGCGACCGGAGGCCTACAATGAGCAGTTCTTC
CDR3aa: CASSLRPEAYNEQFF

abundance: -
len: 16
d_gene: -
j_gene: TRBJ1-5
v_gene: TRBV15
CDR3nt: TGTGCCACCAGCAGAGGAGGCGGATATAGCAATCAGCCCCAGCATTTT
CDR3aa: CATSRGGGYSNQPQHF

abundance: -
len: 15
d_gene: TRBD2
j_gene: TRBJ2-1
v_gene: TRBV6-1
CDR3nt: TGTGCCAGCATTCGACTAGCGGGGGAGTTCAATGAGCAGTTCTTC
CDR3aa: CASIRLAGEFNEQFF

abundance: -
len: 15
d_gene: -
j_gene: TRBJ2-1
v_gene: TRBV6-5
CDR3nt: TGTGCCAGCAGTTACTCCGGGGCACTCTACAATGAGCAGTTCTTC
CDR3aa: CASSYSGALYNEQFF

abundance: medium-sized
len: 12
d_gene: -
j_gene: TRBJ2-6
v_gene: TRBV30
CDR3nt: TGTGCCCGACTGTCTGGGGCCAACGTCCTGACTTTC
CDR3aa: CARLSGANVLTF

abundance: -
len: 15
d_gene: -
j_gene: TRBJ1-6
v_gene: TRBV2
CDR3nt: TGTGCCAGCAGTGAAGGGGAAGCTGTGCATTCACCCCTCCACTTT
CDR3aa: CASSEGEAVHSPLHF

abundance: once
len: 12
d_gene: -
j_gene: TRBJ2-1
v_gene: TRBV27
CDR3nt: TGTGCCACCAACCGGAATGACAATGAGCAGTTCTTC
CDR3aa: CATNRNDNEQFF

abundance: -
len: 14
d_gene: TRBD1
j_gene: TRBJ1-5
v_gene: TRBV19
CDR3nt: TGTGCCAGTTCACCGGGACAGGGGTATCAGCCCCAGCATTTT
CDR3aa: CASSPGQGYQPQHF

abundance: once
len: 14
d_gene: -
j_gene: TRBJ1-5
v_gene: TRBV21-1
CDR3nt: TGTGCCAGCACCAGGGAGGAAAGCAATCAGCCCCAGCATTTT
CDR3aa: CASTREESNQPQHF

abundance: -
len: 13
d_gene: -
j_gene: TRBJ1-2
v_gene: TRBV7-9
CDR3nt: TGTGCCAGCAGCACCGAACAGGGAGATGGCTACACCTTC
CDR3aa: CASSTEQGDGYTF

abundance: medium-sized
len: 16
d_gene: -
j_gene: TRBJ1-3
v_gene: TRBV5-6
CDR3nt: TGTGCCAGCAGCTTGGAATGGGGAAACTCTGGAAACACCATATATTTT
CDR3aa: CASSLEWGNSGNTIYF

abundance: -
len: 14
d_gene: -
j_gene: TRBJ1-3
v_gene: TRBV5-6
CDR3nt: TGTGCCAGCAGCTTTTTCGACTCTGGAAACACCATATATTTT
CDR3aa: CASSFFDSGNTIYF